This T cell receptor beta chain was captured by sequencing in a study of PD-L1 blockade in urothelial cancer (dated by TCRdb to 2015 to 2018). With regard to the full study: About 85% of the 29 patients were males with bladder-origin urothelial cancer, and about 65% of the roughly 30 reported a prior smoking history. Whole exome sequencing and RNA sequencing of pretreatment tumors were performed alongside TCR sequencing in the same patients. Pretreatment blood TCR-seq was available for nearly 30 patients, at least one posttreatment blood collection was obtained for 25 or so patients, and tumor TCR-seq was available for 25 or so patients. Blood samples were analyzed 3 weeks after the start of treatment (second dose) and 6 weeks after the start of treatment. The study was an exploratory multi-omic analysis of somatic, immune and clinical correlates of response to PD-L1 blockade with atezolizumab in urothelial cancer. Durable clinical benefit was defined as a progression-free survival longer than 6 months, and TCR features were additionally tested against progression-free survival and overall survival. TCR sequencing covered pretreatment tumor samples and matched, serially collected peripheral blood taken before and after atezolizumab treatment. Patients had an ECOG performance status of 0 or 1 and had received between 0 and 3 prior chemotherapy regimens. Several patients reached durable clinical benefit, while some 20 patients did not. Blood samples gave a median of about 130,000 T cells and 80,000 to 95,000 unique TCRs, with a median clonality of around 0.08. Broad study findings and their caveats: Greater expansion of tumor-associated TCR clones in peripheral blood 3 weeks after the start of treatment was observed in patients with durable benefit (n ≈ 22, p = 0.022). Small sample size (n of about 30) and many exploratory analyses mean the results are intended to be hypothesis-generating. Improved progression-free and overall survival was found to be associated with pretreatment peripheral blood TCR clonality below the median.

Comments on this clone: Its antigen is unknown. Base qualities are missing; no much larger clone stands one base away.

The meaning of the sample's time point label: pretreatment peripheral blood. The Qiagen DNeasy Blood extraction kit was used to purify genomic DNA from total PBMCs and from tumor samples. PBMCs were collected pretreatment and during treatment and were isolated and stored as previously described. To estimate absolute template abundance from read counts, synthetic TCR analog templates were spiked into each PCR. The immunoSEQ assay was used to amplify TCRbeta CDR3 regions from genomic DNA with bias-controlled V and J gene primers. Sequencing of rearranged TCRbeta segments was done at approximately 20X coverage. The paper's data handling went like this. Sequencing errors were corrected by clustering, and CDR3s were annotated against IMGT so that V, D and J genes could be assigned. Downstream analyses used only productive TCRbeta rearrangements, leaving out any out-of-frame or stop-codon sequences. Clonality was computed as one minus Shannon entropy normalized by the log of the number of unique productive sequences. Fisher's exact test with Benjamini-Hochberg correction, using a cutoff of adjusted p below 0.01, was how clones that differed between time points or between blood and tumor were identified. The source is immuneACCESS, and TCRdb retained only in-frame sequences with V and J called. Part of the clones is not carried over; for the studies checked, unresolved V genes explain less than half of this, and the remainder is unexplained. For V, J and clone size, that table is used; D and trimming come from the DNA. The sample profile shows about 45,000 clones; about 88% of them were found once. Of the sample, 20% to 25% is held by the ten largest clones.

Trimming costs V 0 bases and J 5 bases, and their ends lie 19 bases apart. CDR1 and CDR2 are read off the germline V gene (reference sequence) as GTSNPN and SVGIG. From the cysteine up to the phenylalanine, the CDR3 has a length of 16 residues. Solely the CDR3 DNA is kept, with 48 bases framed from the first base. This sequence originates from a donor at least 40 years old with urothelial cancer. The V gene is TRBV30 and the J gene is TRBJ1-2; the D segment could be TRBD1, given 5 matching bases. The sequences come from PBMCs, collected around atezolizumab (anti-PD-L1) treatment. The CDR3: CAWSVGFGSRGYGYTF. Read as DNA, the sequence is TGTGCCTGGAGTGTAGGTTTTGGTAGCCGGGGGTATGGCTACACCTTC.